The rows below give T cell receptor beta chains drawn from one sample of a study of blood T cell repertoires in COVID-19. Assay: immunoSEQ multiplex PCR; the TCRdb copy retains only in-frame clones and omits some. Of hundreds of thousands of clones in the sample, approximately 90% were seen once. Sequencing input: PBMCs or T cells enriched from blood (not recorded which). Every receptor here comes from a woman aged 55-70 years in a cohort exposed to, infected with or recovered from COVID-19 (not recorded which). Each CDR3 is given with its conserved first and last residue. The order of the fields is J gene, V gene, CDR3 protein.

J gene: TRBJ2-1; V gene: TRBV5-4; CDR3 protein: CASSMRSDEQFF
J gene: TRBJ2-1; V gene: TRBV5-1; CDR3 protein: CASSLVGLAAYNEQFF
J gene: TRBJ2-7; V gene: TRBV9; CDR3 protein: CASSVGNEQYF
J gene: TRBJ1-5; V gene: TRBV19; CDR3 protein: CASSTGTGDPSNQPQHF
J gene: TRBJ2-3; V gene: TRBV6-5; CDR3 protein: CASSYGLLGGTDTQYF
J gene: TRBJ1-3; V gene: TRBV27; CDR3 protein: CASSLAAGYSGNTIYF
J gene: TRBJ1-5; V gene: TRBV28; CDR3 protein: CASSFPTYTGTGREQPQHF
J gene: TRBJ1-3; V gene: TRBV28; CDR3 protein: CASSLWGQGVSTRNTIYF
J gene: TRBJ1-2; V gene: TRBV21-1; CDR3 protein: CASSKVTGWENYGYTF
J gene: TRBJ2-1; V gene: TRBV5-4; CDR3 protein: CASSLPDRGLNEQFF
J gene: TRBJ2-3; V gene: TRBV28; CDR3 protein: CASSSRLAGDSDTQYF
J gene: TRBJ1-5; V gene: TRBV5-1; CDR3 protein: CASSLERGQPQHF
J gene: TRBJ1-5; V gene: TRBV2; CDR3 protein: CASSDGRYSNQPQHF
J gene: TRBJ1-5; V gene: TRBV3-1/TRBV3-2; CDR3 protein: CASSRRGGEGNQPQHF
J gene: TRBJ1-1; V gene: TRBV15; CDR3 protein: CATSPPRGAGNTEAFF
J gene: TRBJ1-4; V gene: TRBV28; CDR3 protein: CASSPPKSGEKLFF
J gene: TRBJ2-7; V gene: TRBV28; CDR3 protein: CASRAQGAYEQYF
J gene: TRBJ2-3; V gene: TRBV6-5; CDR3 protein: CASSHRGVTDTQYF
J gene: TRBJ2-7; V gene: TRBV10-2; CDR3 protein: CASTFAGSYEQYF
J gene: TRBJ1-4; V gene: TRBV16; CDR3 protein: CASSPTGGMEKLFF
J gene: TRBJ1-2; V gene: TRBV6-2/TRBV6-3; CDR3 protein: CASSYSTVLGYTF
J gene: TRBJ1-4; V gene: TRBV7-9; CDR3 protein: CASSLGVGTNEKLFF